These 12 T cell receptor beta chains share one sample of origin, sequenced in a study of radiotherapy plus CTLA-4 blockade in lung cancer. Sequenced by immunoSEQ multiplex PCR; TCRdb stores in-frame clones only, minus some. The sample has some 15,000 clones; 55% to 75% are singletons. The input for sequencing was peripheral blood, taken from a patient treated with radiotherapy plus ipilimumab. Receptors were obtained from a human donor with non-small cell lung cancer whose response to radiotherapy plus ipilimumab could not be evaluated.

V usage is TRBV11-2 and J usage is TRBJ1-1; no clear D. Germline V gene sequence: CDR1 SGHAT, CDR2 FQNNGV. The V gene lost 5 bases and the J gene lost 0 bases, with 13 bases spanning the gap. The CDR3 runs to 15 residues. Written as DNA, the CDR3 is TGTGCCAGCAGCCCGGAGACGGCCTTGAACACTGAAGCTTTCTTT. This sequence encodes CASSPETALNTEAFF.

The J gene is TRBJ2-5, the V gene TRBV19; TRBD2 matches 9 bases. From germline, CDR1 is LNHDA and CDR2 SQIVND (reference sequence). The CDR3 totals 14 residues. Unmatched junction bases numbered 4, after V lost 4 bases and J lost 4 bases. The CDR3 DNA sequence: TGTGCCAGTAGTAGAGCGGGGGGAGGAGAGACCCAGTACTTC. Amino acid sequence: CASSRAGGGETQYF.

The chain employs TRBV30 and TRBJ2-4; 9 bases match TRBD2. The CDR3 totals 14 residues. Germline CDR1 GTSNPN, CDR2 SVGIG (reference sequence). V was clipped by 3 bases and J by 9 bases; unmatched bases: 9. CDR3 amino acids: CAWRGGGAGSIQYF. CDR3 nucleotide sequence: TGTGCCTGGAGAGGCGGGGGGGCTGGAAGCATTCAGTACTTC. Supplemented by reference TRBV30 and TRBJ2-4, the full variable domain reads SQTIHQWPATLVQPVGSPLSLECTVEGTSNPNLYWYRQAAGRGLQLLFYSVGIGQISSEVPQNLSASRPQDRQFILSSKKLLLSDSGFYLCAWRGGGAGSIQYFGAGTRLSVL.

This clone was detected only a few times. J is TRBJ2-4 and V is TRBV30; D is possibly TRBD1 (6 bases). CDR1 and CDR2 (germline): GTSNPN, SVGIG (reference sequence). The germline V and J ends were trimmed by 3 bases and 0 bases, with 21 bases remaining between them. The CDR3 is made up of 18 amino acids. The CDR3 region is CAWSLQGSGRLAKNIQYF. For the CDR3, the DNA is TGTGCCTGGAGCCTGCAGGGGTCAGGCCGTCTAGCCAAAAACATTCAGTACTTC.

The DNA for the CDR3 is TGTGCCAGCAGCCAACCCGTACTAGCGGGGGGATCTGGAGATACGCAGTATTTT. This sequence encodes CASSQPVLAGGSGDTQYF. The V call is TRBV7-9, the J call TRBJ2-3, with 12 nucleotides matching TRBD2. With 5 bases clipped from V and 5 bases from J, the junction kept 14 bases outside the gene matches. The CDR3 is made up of 18 amino acids. In germline, CDR1 is SEHNR, CDR2 FQNEAQ (reference sequence).

The genes are TRBV4-1 and TRBJ1-3; D ambiguous. The CDR3 length is 16 residues. In germline, CDR1 is MGHRA, CDR2 YSYEKL. The V and J ends lost 0 bases and 4 bases respectively, with 13 bases between them. The DNA of the CDR3 is TGCGCCAGCAGCCAAGAAAACCTAAAAACGGGAAACACCATATATTTT. It yields the protein CASSQENLKTGNTIYF.

Only a few counts were recorded for this clone. This chain links TRBV14 with TRBJ2-7; 9 nucleotides line up with TRBD1. This CDR3 comprises 14 residues. Germline lookup yields CDR1 SGHDN and CDR2 FVKESK. V lost 4 bases to trimming and J lost 6 bases; unmatched junction nucleotides: 7. This chain's CDR3 is CASSRGTGFFEQYV. The CDR3 region has the DNA TGTGCCAGCAGCCGCGGGACAGGGTTCTTCGAGCAGTACGTC.

V gene TRBV4-2 combines with J gene TRBJ2-1, with D maybe TRBD2 (7 bases). Germline CDR1 is LGHNA and CDR2 is YNFKEQ. This CDR3 is 15 amino acids long. V was shortened by 0 bases and J by 7 bases, with 13 bases between the two germline ends. CDR3 DNA: TGTGCCAGCAGCCAAGAGAGAGGGGGGGCAAATGAGCAGTTCTTC. This sequence encodes CASSQERGGANEQFF.

This clone was observed a few times. This sequence joins TRBV6-6 and TRBJ1-4; TRBD1 might be the D (5 bases). With 1 base removed from V and 4 bases from J, the gap between germline ends came to 10 bases. This CDR3 is built from 15 residues. CDR1 is MNHNY and CDR2 is SVGAGI in the germline V gene (reference sequence). CDR3 protein: CASSYLDRGNEKLFF. The CDR3 DNA reads TGTGCCAGCAGTTACTTAGATAGGGGTAATGAAAAACTGTTTTTT.

V usage is TRBV6-1 and J usage is TRBJ1-2; 7 bases align to TRBD1. In germline, CDR1 is MNHNS, CDR2 SASEGT. The CDR3 covers 11 residues. With 8 bases clipped from V and 5 bases from J, the junction kept 2 bases outside the gene matches. The CDR3 reads CASGTDYGYTF. The CDR3 nucleotides read TGTGCCAGCGGGACAGATTATGGCTACACCTTC.

The CDR3 protein is CASSYGDTQYF. The CDR3 region has the DNA TGTGCCAGCAGCTACGGAGATACGCAGTATTTT. This chain joins TRBV5-8 and TRBJ2-3; D not certain. From germline, CDR1 is SGHTS and CDR2 YDEGEE. The germline V and J ends were trimmed by 3 bases and 5 bases, with 4 bases remaining between them. The CDR3 extends over 11 amino acids.

The gene calls are TRBV9 and TRBJ2-5, with 8 bases identical to TRBD2. V dropped 2 bases and J dropped 5; count of bases not matched to a gene: 8. This CDR3 has 15 residues. Germline CDR1 and CDR2: SGDLS and YYNGEE. The CDR3 nucleotides read TGTGCCAGCAGCGTCGGTCACGGGGGGGCGGAGACCCAGTACTTC. Translation gives CASSVGHGGAETQYF.